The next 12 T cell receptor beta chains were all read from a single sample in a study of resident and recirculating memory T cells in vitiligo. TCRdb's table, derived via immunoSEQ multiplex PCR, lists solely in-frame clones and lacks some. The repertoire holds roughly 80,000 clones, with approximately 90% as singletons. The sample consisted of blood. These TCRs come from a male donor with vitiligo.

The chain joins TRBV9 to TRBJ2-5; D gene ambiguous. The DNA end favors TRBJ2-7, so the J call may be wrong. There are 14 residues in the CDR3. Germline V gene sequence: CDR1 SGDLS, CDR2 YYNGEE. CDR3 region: CASSVENSFYEQYF. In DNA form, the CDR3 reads TGTGCCAGCAGCGTAGAGAATTCTTTCTACGAGCAGTACTTC.

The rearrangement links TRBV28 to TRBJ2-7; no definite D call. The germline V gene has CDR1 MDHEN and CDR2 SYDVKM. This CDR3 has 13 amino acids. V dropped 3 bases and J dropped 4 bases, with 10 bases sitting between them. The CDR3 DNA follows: TGTGCCAGCAGTTTGCGGTTCGGTTACGAGCAGTACTTC. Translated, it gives CASSLRFGYEQYF.

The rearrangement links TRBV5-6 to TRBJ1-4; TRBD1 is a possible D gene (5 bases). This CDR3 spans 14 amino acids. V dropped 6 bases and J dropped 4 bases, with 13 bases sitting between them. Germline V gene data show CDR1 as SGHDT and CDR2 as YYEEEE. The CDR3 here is CASKAGLINEKLFF. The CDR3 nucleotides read TGTGCCAGCAAGGCGGGACTTATTAATGAAAAACTGTTTTTT.

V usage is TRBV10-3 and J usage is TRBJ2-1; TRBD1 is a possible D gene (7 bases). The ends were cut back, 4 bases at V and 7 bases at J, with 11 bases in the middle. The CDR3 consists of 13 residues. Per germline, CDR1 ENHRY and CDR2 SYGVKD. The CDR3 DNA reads TGTGCCATCAGTGTGGCAGGGGGGAATGAGCAGTTCTTC. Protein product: CAISVAGGNEQFF.

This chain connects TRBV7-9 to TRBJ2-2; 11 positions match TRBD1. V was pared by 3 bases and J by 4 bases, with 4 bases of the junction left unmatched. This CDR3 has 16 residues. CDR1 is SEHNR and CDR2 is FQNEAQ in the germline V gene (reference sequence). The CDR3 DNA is TGTGCCAGCAGCTTCCGAGGGACAGGGGGCACCGGGGAGCTGTTTTTT. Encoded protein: CASSFRGTGGTGELFF.

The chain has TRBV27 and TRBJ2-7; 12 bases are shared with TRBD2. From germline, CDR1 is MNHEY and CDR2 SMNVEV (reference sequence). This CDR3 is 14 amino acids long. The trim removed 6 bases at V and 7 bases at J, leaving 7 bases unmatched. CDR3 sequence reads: CASRLAGGPYEQYF. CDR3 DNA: TGTGCCAGCAGGCTAGCGGGAGGGCCTTATGAGCAGTACTTC.

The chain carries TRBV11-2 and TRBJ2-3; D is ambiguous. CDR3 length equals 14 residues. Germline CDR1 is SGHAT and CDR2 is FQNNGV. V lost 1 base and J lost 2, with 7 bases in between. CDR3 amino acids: CASSLVLSTDTQYF. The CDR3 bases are TGTGCCAGCAGCTTAGTACTGTCCACAGATACGCAGTATTTT.

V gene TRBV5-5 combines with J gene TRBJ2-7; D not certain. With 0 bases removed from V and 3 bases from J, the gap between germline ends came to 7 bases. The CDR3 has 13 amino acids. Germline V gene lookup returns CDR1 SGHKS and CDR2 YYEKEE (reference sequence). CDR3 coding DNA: TGTGCCAGCAGCTTGGTGCCGGGCTACGAGCAGTACTTC. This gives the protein CASSLVPGYEQYF.

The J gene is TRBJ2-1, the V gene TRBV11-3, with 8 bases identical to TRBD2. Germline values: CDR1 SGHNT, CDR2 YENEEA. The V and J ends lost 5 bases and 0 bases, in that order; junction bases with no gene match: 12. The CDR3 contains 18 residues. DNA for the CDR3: TGTGCCAGCAGCCTGGCCGGAGTAGCGGGGAGCTCCTACAATGAGCAGTTCTTC. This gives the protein CASSLAGVAGSSYNEQFF.

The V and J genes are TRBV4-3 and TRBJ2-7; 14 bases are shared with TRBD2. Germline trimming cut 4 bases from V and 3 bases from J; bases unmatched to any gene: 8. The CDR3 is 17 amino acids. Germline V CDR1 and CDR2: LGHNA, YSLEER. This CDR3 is CASSPGTSGSVGYEQYF. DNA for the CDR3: TGCGCCAGCAGCCCGGGGACTAGCGGGAGTGTGGGCTACGAGCAGTACTTC.

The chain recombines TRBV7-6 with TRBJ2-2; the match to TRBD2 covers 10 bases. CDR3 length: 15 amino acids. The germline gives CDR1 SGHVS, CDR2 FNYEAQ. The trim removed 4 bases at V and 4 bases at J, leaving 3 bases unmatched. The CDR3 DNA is TGTGCCAGCAGCTCCATAGCGGGAGGCACCGGGGAGCTGTTTTTT. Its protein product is CASSSIAGGTGELFF.

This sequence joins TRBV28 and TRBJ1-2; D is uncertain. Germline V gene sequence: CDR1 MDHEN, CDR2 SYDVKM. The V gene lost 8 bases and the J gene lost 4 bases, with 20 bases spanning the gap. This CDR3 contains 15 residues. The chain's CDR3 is CASEQRAGRTYGYTF. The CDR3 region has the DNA TGTGCCAGCGAACAGAGAGCGGGCCGAACCTATGGCTACACCTTC.